The rows below give T cell receptor beta chains drawn from one sample of a study of blood T cell repertoires in COVID-19. Data came from immunoSEQ multiplex PCR; TCRdb stores just in-frame clones and leaves some out. The sample includes over 300,000 clones, 75% to 90% of them seen just once. The material sequenced was PBMCs or T cells enriched from blood (not recorded which). All receptors derive from a woman in her thirties or forties who had recovered from COVID-19. The CDR3 runs from the conserved cysteine through the conserved F or W. The D gene is left open where the match is weak. The size field is filled for only some rows; it gives once, few, many or a size class.

cdr3_nt: TGTGCCAGCGGGGCGAACAATCAGCCCCAGCATTTT; cdr3_aa: CASGANNQPQHF; d_call: .; j_call: TRBJ1-5; v_call: TRBV28; clone_size: .
cdr3_nt: TGTGCCAGTAGTAGAGACAGGGTCCAAGAGACCCAGTACTTC; cdr3_aa: CASSRDRVQETQYF; d_call: TRBD1; j_call: TRBJ2-5; v_call: TRBV19; clone_size: few
cdr3_nt: TGTGCCAGCAGCCAAGGGGATCACAGGGGGCAGAATGAAAAACTGTTTTTT; cdr3_aa: CASSQGDHRGQNEKLFF; d_call: TRBD1; j_call: TRBJ1-4; v_call: TRBV3-1/TRBV3-2; clone_size: .
cdr3_nt: TGTGCCAGTACCGGGACTCCAGCCTATGGCTACACCTTC; cdr3_aa: CASTGTPAYGYTF; d_call: .; j_call: TRBJ1-2; v_call: TRBV19; clone_size: .
cdr3_nt: TGCGCCAGCAGATCTGTAGGGGTGTCCGGGGAGCTGTTTTTT; cdr3_aa: CASRSVGVSGELFF; d_call: .; j_call: TRBJ2-2; v_call: TRBV5-1; clone_size: .
cdr3_nt: TGCGCCAGCAGCTTCGAGGATATGACCACTGAAGCTTTCTTT; cdr3_aa: CASSFEDMTTEAFF; d_call: .; j_call: TRBJ1-1; v_call: TRBV5-1; clone_size: once
cdr3_nt: TGTGCCAGTAGTACCTGGACAGGGGGCTTTACTGAAGCTTTCTTT; cdr3_aa: CASSTWTGGFTEAFF; d_call: TRBD1; j_call: TRBJ1-1; v_call: TRBV19; clone_size: .
cdr3_nt: TGTGCCAGCAGCCAAGATCCCGCGGGAGGGCCACATGAGCAGTTCTTC; cdr3_aa: CASSQDPAGGPHEQFF; d_call: TRBD2; j_call: TRBJ2-1; v_call: TRBV4-2; clone_size: .
cdr3_nt: TGTGCCAGCTCGTACGGGACAGGAGACACTGAAGCTTTCTTT; cdr3_aa: CASSYGTGDTEAFF; d_call: TRBD1; j_call: TRBJ1-1; v_call: TRBV18; clone_size: .
cdr3_nt: TGTGCCAGCAGCCTGCGGGACGTTTACAATGAGCAGTTCTTC; cdr3_aa: CASSLRDVYNEQFF; d_call: .; j_call: TRBJ2-1; v_call: TRBV21-1; clone_size: .
cdr3_nt: TGTGCCAGCAGCTCGACGTTCGGGACAGGGGCCACAGATACGCAGTATTTT; cdr3_aa: CASSSTFGTGATDTQYF; d_call: TRBD1; j_call: TRBJ2-3; v_call: TRBV7-3; clone_size: once
cdr3_nt: TGTGCCAGCAGTTTAGGCCCCCCGGGAGTGTACGAGCAGTACTTC; cdr3_aa: CASSLGPPGVYEQYF; d_call: .; j_call: TRBJ2-7; v_call: TRBV27; clone_size: .
cdr3_nt: TGTGCTAGTGGTCCACGGGACACTGAAGCTTTCTTT; cdr3_aa: CASGPRDTEAFF; d_call: .; j_call: TRBJ1-1; v_call: TRBV12-5; clone_size: .
cdr3_nt: TGTGCTAGTGGCCTCGCGCAGGGAAACTATGGCTACACCTTC; cdr3_aa: CASGLAQGNYGYTF; d_call: .; j_call: TRBJ1-2; v_call: TRBV12-5; clone_size: .
cdr3_nt: TGTGCCAGCAGCTTAGTCCCCGGGAACACTGAAGCTTTCTTT; cdr3_aa: CASSLVPGNTEAFF; d_call: .; j_call: TRBJ1-1; v_call: TRBV7-2; clone_size: .
cdr3_nt: TGTGCCAGCAGCTTAGGAGCAGGAGGGGGCCGGATGTTT; cdr3_aa: CASSLGAGGGRMF; d_call: TRBD1; j_call: TRBJ1-3; v_call: TRBV11-2; clone_size: .
cdr3_nt: TGTGCCAGCAGCTATAACAGGGACGGCACTGAAGCTTTCTTT; cdr3_aa: CASSYNRDGTEAFF; d_call: .; j_call: TRBJ1-1; v_call: TRBV11-1; clone_size: .
cdr3_nt: TGTGCCAGCAGCTTAGATCCAGTGATGAACACTGAAGCTTTCTTT; cdr3_aa: CASSLDPVMNTEAFF; d_call: .; j_call: TRBJ1-1; v_call: TRBV7-9; clone_size: .
cdr3_nt: TGTGCCTGGCGGGAGCCGAACACCGGGGAGCTGTTTTTT; cdr3_aa: CAWREPNTGELFF; d_call: .; j_call: TRBJ2-2; v_call: TRBV30; clone_size: .
cdr3_nt: TGTGCCAGCAGTTACTTACCCGACAGGGGGTCCTACGAGCAGTACTTC; cdr3_aa: CASSYLPDRGSYEQYF; d_call: TRBD1; j_call: TRBJ2-7; v_call: TRBV27; clone_size: .
cdr3_nt: TGTGCCAGCAGGCGGACAGGGGGATCAGATACGCAGTATTTT; cdr3_aa: CASRRTGGSDTQYF; d_call: TRBD1; j_call: TRBJ2-3; v_call: TRBV7-9; clone_size: .
cdr3_nt: TGTGCCTCGGACGAAGGACAGGGTGGTGAAAAACTGTTTTTT; cdr3_aa: CASDEGQGGEKLFF; d_call: TRBD1; j_call: TRBJ1-4; v_call: TRBV30; clone_size: .
cdr3_nt: TGCAGTGCCATAAACTTGGAGACCCAGTACTTC; cdr3_aa: CSAINLETQYF; d_call: .; j_call: TRBJ2-5; v_call: TRBV20-1; clone_size: .
cdr3_nt: TGTGCCAGCAGTCGGACTAGCGGGAGAAGAGCCGATACGCAGTATTTT; cdr3_aa: CASSRTSGRRADTQYF; d_call: TRBD2; j_call: TRBJ2-3; v_call: TRBV6-2/TRBV6-3; clone_size: .
cdr3_nt: TGTGCCAGCAGTCTTCTTTCCCGGGGGGGCGGCGATGAGCAGTTCTTC; cdr3_aa: CASSLLSRGGGDEQFF; d_call: TRBD2; j_call: TRBJ2-1; v_call: TRBV6-2/TRBV6-3; clone_size: many
cdr3_nt: TGTGCCAGCAGTCTGGGACAGGTAGCTAACTATGGCTACACCTTC; cdr3_aa: CASSLGQVANYGYTF; d_call: TRBD1; j_call: TRBJ1-2; v_call: TRBV5-4; clone_size: .
cdr3_nt: TGTGCCATCTGTGCAGGTCCATATCAGCCCCAGCATTTT; cdr3_aa: CAICAGPYQPQHF; d_call: .; j_call: TRBJ1-5; v_call: TRBV30; clone_size: .
cdr3_nt: TGTGCCAGCAGCTCTTTAGCGGGAGTAACCTACAATGAGCAGTTCTTC; cdr3_aa: CASSSLAGVTYNEQFF; d_call: TRBD2; j_call: TRBJ2-1; v_call: TRBV5-8; clone_size: .
cdr3_nt: TGCGCCAGCAGCCCTGGCCAAGCAGCGGTCCATGAGCAGTTCTTC; cdr3_aa: CASSPGQAAVHEQFF; d_call: .; j_call: TRBJ2-1; v_call: TRBV4-3; clone_size: .
cdr3_nt: TGCGCCAGCAGCCACCACCGGGACTGGGCTAACAATGAGCAGTTCTTC; cdr3_aa: CASSHHRDWANNEQFF; d_call: .; j_call: TRBJ2-1; v_call: TRBV4-3; clone_size: few
cdr3_nt: TGTGCCAGCGGGATAGCGGGGGGGCCCTACGAGCAGTACTTC; cdr3_aa: CASGIAGGPYEQYF; d_call: TRBD2; j_call: TRBJ2-7; v_call: TRBV6-5; clone_size: .
cdr3_nt: TGTGCCAGCAGTTTTTTCCTCGGGACAGGGAGCAATAATTCACCCCTCCACTTT; cdr3_aa: CASSFFLGTGSNNSPLHF; d_call: TRBD1; j_call: TRBJ1-6; v_call: TRBV27; clone_size: .
cdr3_nt: TGCGCCAGCAGTCACACAGGTCCCACCGGGGAGCTGTTTTTT; cdr3_aa: CASSHTGPTGELFF; d_call: .; j_call: TRBJ2-2; v_call: TRBV23-1; clone_size: .
cdr3_nt: TGCGCCAGCAGCTTGGCGGGACAGGGGGGTTCGGGAAGCTACACCTTC; cdr3_aa: CASSLAGQGGSGSYTF; d_call: TRBD1; j_call: TRBJ1-2; v_call: TRBV5-1; clone_size: .
cdr3_nt: TGTGCCAGCAGCTTATCCGGGACAGTGGGGTCACCCCTCCACTTT; cdr3_aa: CASSLSGTVGSPLHF; d_call: TRBD1; j_call: TRBJ1-6; v_call: TRBV7-3; clone_size: .
cdr3_nt: TGTGCCAGCAGCCACCTCGCTGGGCAGGGGGGCGAGCAGTACTTC; cdr3_aa: CASSHLAGQGGEQYF; d_call: .; j_call: TRBJ2-7; v_call: TRBV3-1/TRBV3-2; clone_size: few
cdr3_nt: TGTGCCAGCAGCTCAGGGGGGACTAGCGGTAAATACGAGCAGTACTTC; cdr3_aa: CASSSGGTSGKYEQYF; d_call: TRBD2; j_call: TRBJ2-7; v_call: TRBV11-3; clone_size: once
cdr3_nt: TGTGCCAGCAGCCTGACTAGCGGGGCGTACAATGAGCAGTTCTTC; cdr3_aa: CASSLTSGAYNEQFF; d_call: TRBD2; j_call: TRBJ2-1; v_call: TRBV7-9; clone_size: .
cdr3_nt: TGTGCCAGCAGGGGAGGCACAGATACGCAGTATTTT; cdr3_aa: CASRGGTDTQYF; d_call: .; j_call: TRBJ2-3; v_call: TRBV6-5; clone_size: .
cdr3_nt: TGTGCCAGCAGTTTACCGGAGAACACCATATATTTT; cdr3_aa: CASSLPENTIYF; d_call: .; j_call: TRBJ1-3; v_call: TRBV28; clone_size: .
cdr3_nt: TGTGCCAGCAGCTTAGACGGGGGACAGGGTTTGTTCTATGGCTACACCTTC; cdr3_aa: CASSLDGGQGLFYGYTF; d_call: TRBD1; j_call: TRBJ1-2; v_call: TRBV11-2; clone_size: .
cdr3_nt: TGTGCCTGGAGCGGCGGGACCAGGGAGGAAAAACTGTTTTTT; cdr3_aa: CAWSGGTREEKLFF; d_call: .; j_call: TRBJ1-4; v_call: TRBV30; clone_size: .
cdr3_nt: TGTGCCATCAACGACAGAAACCAAGAGACCCAGTACTTC; cdr3_aa: CAINDRNQETQYF; d_call: .; j_call: TRBJ2-5; v_call: TRBV10-3; clone_size: .
cdr3_nt: TGTGCTAGTGGTTTGGTCACCGGGACTAGCCCAGATACGCAGTATTTT; cdr3_aa: CASGLVTGTSPDTQYF; d_call: TRBD2; j_call: TRBJ2-3; v_call: TRBV12-5; clone_size: .
cdr3_nt: TGTGCCAGCAGTTTATTGGGGGGGACAGATACGCAGTATTTT; cdr3_aa: CASSLLGGTDTQYF; d_call: TRBD2; j_call: TRBJ2-3; v_call: TRBV27; clone_size: .
cdr3_nt: TGTGCCACCAGCAGAGCCCCGGACAGGGGGCAAGGTCAGCCCCAGCATTTT; cdr3_aa: CATSRAPDRGQGQPQHF; d_call: TRBD1; j_call: TRBJ1-5; v_call: TRBV15; clone_size: .
cdr3_nt: TGTGCCATCAGTGACCTACAGGGGCCGAACACTGAAGCTTTCTTT; cdr3_aa: CAISDLQGPNTEAFF; d_call: TRBD1; j_call: TRBJ1-1; v_call: TRBV10-3; clone_size: .
cdr3_nt: TGTGCCTGGAGTTCAGACAGGAATTCACCCCTCCACTTT; cdr3_aa: CAWSSDRNSPLHF; d_call: .; j_call: TRBJ1-6; v_call: TRBV30; clone_size: .
cdr3_nt: TGTGCCAGCAGTGAATGGTCGACTAGCGGAAACATTCAGTACTTC; cdr3_aa: CASSEWSTSGNIQYF; d_call: TRBD2; j_call: TRBJ2-4; v_call: TRBV6-1; clone_size: .
cdr3_nt: TGTGCCAGCAGTCCCCGAGGCATTTCACCCCTCCACTTT; cdr3_aa: CASSPRGISPLHF; d_call: .; j_call: TRBJ1-6; v_call: TRBV5-4; clone_size: few
cdr3_nt: TGCGCCAGCAGCCCCCGGGTGGGTAACTATGGCTACACCTTC; cdr3_aa: CASSPRVGNYGYTF; d_call: .; j_call: TRBJ1-2; v_call: TRBV4-1; clone_size: .
cdr3_nt: TGTGCCAGTAGTATCTTCTACCCAGGGGGCTTGAGCACTGAAGCTTTCTTT; cdr3_aa: CASSIFYPGGLSTEAFF; d_call: TRBD1; j_call: TRBJ1-1; v_call: TRBV19; clone_size: .
cdr3_nt: TGTGCCAGTAGTATAGAAGGGGACTCTGGAAACACCATATATTTT; cdr3_aa: CASSIEGDSGNTIYF; d_call: .; j_call: TRBJ1-3; v_call: TRBV19; clone_size: .
cdr3_nt: TGTGCCAGCAGCTTGGTGGGCGCAGCCTATAATTCACCCCTCCACTTT; cdr3_aa: CASSLVGAAYNSPLHF; d_call: .; j_call: TRBJ1-6; v_call: TRBV5-5; clone_size: .
cdr3_nt: TGTGCCATCGGTCTGCGGGAGGGGTACGGGGAGCTGTTTTTT; cdr3_aa: CAIGLREGYGELFF; d_call: TRBD2; j_call: TRBJ2-2; v_call: TRBV10-3; clone_size: .
cdr3_nt: TGTGCCACCGGGGGGGTCCGCGCCAATGAGCAGTTCTTC; cdr3_aa: CATGGVRANEQFF; d_call: TRBD2; j_call: TRBJ2-1; v_call: TRBV24-1; clone_size: .
cdr3_nt: TGTGCCAGCAGCTTCCGGGACAGGGGCCTAGAGCAGTACTTC; cdr3_aa: CASSFRDRGLEQYF; d_call: TRBD1; j_call: TRBJ2-7; v_call: TRBV7-8; clone_size: .
cdr3_nt: TGTGCCTGGACACCATCCCGGACAGCCCTTATCTACGAGCAGTACTTC; cdr3_aa: CAWTPSRTALIYEQYF; d_call: .; j_call: TRBJ2-7; v_call: TRBV30; clone_size: once